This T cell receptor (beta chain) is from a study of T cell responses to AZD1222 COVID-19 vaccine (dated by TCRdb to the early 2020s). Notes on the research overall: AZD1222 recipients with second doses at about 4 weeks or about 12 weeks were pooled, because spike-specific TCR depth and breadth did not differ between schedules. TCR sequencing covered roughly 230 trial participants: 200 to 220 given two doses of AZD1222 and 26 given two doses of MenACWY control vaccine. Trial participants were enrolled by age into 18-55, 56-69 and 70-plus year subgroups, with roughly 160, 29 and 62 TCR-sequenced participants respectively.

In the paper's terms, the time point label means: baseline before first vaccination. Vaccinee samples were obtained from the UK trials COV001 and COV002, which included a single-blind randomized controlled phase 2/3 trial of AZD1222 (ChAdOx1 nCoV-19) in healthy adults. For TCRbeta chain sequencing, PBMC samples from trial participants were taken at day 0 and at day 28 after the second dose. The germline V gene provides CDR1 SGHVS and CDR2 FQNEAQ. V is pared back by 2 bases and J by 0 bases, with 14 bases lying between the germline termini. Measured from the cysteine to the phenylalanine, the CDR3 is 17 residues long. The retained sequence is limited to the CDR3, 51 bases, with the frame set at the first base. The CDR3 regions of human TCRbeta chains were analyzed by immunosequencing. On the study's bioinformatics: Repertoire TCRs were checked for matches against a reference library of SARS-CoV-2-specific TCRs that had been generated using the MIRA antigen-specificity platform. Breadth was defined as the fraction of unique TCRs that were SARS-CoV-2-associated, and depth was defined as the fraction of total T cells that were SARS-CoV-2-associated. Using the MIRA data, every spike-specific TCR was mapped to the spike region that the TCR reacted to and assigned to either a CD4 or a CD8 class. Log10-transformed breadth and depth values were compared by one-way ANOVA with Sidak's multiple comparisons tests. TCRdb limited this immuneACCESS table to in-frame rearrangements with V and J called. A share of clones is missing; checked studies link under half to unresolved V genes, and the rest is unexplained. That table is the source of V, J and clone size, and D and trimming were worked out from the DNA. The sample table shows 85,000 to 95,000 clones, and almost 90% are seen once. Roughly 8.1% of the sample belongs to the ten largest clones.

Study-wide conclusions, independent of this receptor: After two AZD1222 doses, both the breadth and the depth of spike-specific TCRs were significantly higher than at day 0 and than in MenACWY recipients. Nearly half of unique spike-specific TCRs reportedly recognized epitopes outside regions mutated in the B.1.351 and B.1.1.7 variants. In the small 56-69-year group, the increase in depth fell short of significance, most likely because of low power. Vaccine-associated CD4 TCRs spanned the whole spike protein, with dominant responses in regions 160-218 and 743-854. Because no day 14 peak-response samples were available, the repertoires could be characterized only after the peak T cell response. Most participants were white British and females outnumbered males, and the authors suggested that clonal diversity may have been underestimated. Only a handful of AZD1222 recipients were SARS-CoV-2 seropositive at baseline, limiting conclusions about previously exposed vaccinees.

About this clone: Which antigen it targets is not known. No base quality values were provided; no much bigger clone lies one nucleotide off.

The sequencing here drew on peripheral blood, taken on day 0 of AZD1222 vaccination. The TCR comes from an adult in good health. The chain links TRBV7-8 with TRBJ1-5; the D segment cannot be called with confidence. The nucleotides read TGTGCCAGCAGCTTACTCAGAGTGCCATATAGCAATCAGCCCCAGCATTTT. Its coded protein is CASSLLRVPYSNQPQHF.